This T cell receptor (beta chain) was sequenced in a study of stem cell transplantation in POMP-related autoinflammatory disease. For the study at large: Pre-transplant patients had naive-skewed CD4+ T cells and few CD8+ T cells.

This table comes from immunoSEQ multiplex PCR, and its TCRdb copy is limited to in-frame clones, with some not included. The data contain some 4,900 clones, 92% of them seen just once; the ten biggest clones take up over 2%. V lost 0 bases to trimming and J lost 7 bases, with 13 bases between them. This CDR3 has 14 residues. Germline V gives CDR1 SGHDT, CDR2 YYEEEE. The TCR was taken from a human patient with POMP-related autoinflammation and immune dysregulation (PRAID). Some T cells may trace back to the graft donor. Sequences were derived from CD8+ T cells from PBMCs, sampled after stem cell transplantation. The chain uses TRBV5-6 and TRBJ1-1; the D is unclear. The CDR3 protein is CASSLVGSMGEAFF. The CDR3 region has the DNA TGTGCCAGCAGCTTGGTCGGAAGTATGGGTGAAGCTTTCTTT.